The rows below give T cell receptor beta chains drawn from one sample of a study of sequential checkpoint blockade in melanoma. Assay: immunoSEQ multiplex PCR; the TCRdb copy retains only in-frame clones and omits some. The profile shows approximately 37,000 clones, 84% of them singletons. The sample in question was CD8+ T cells sorted from blood (inferred from file names), obtained from a patient given nivolumab and ipilimumab in sequence. The receptor set was obtained from a human donor with melanoma. Both conserved end residues are part of each CDR3. D genes are given only for firm matches. Size tells how often a clone was seen (once, few, many) or the class of an expanded clone, and some rows leave it out.

CDR3 protein	CDR3 DNA	clone size	V gene	D gene	J gene
CASSPGTATGELFF	TGTGCCAGCTCCCCCGGGACAGCGACCGGGGAGCTGTTTTTT	.	TRBV27	TRBD1	TRBJ2-2
CASTKTGGLLDEQFF	TGTGCCAGCACCAAGACAGGGGGCCTTCTCGATGAGCAGTTCTTC	.	TRBV9	TRBD1	TRBJ2-1
CASPGHVNYGYTF	TGTGCCAGCCCGGGACACGTTAACTATGGCTACACCTTC	.	TRBV5-4	.	TRBJ1-2
CASSFGRGVNTEAFF	TGTGCCAGCAGTTTCGGCAGGGGCGTGAACACTGAAGCTTTCTTT	.	TRBV28	.	TRBJ1-1
CASSFPRGGLRGNEQFF	TGTGCCAGCAGTTTTCCGCGGGGGGGCCTGAGGGGCAATGAGCAGTTCTTC	.	TRBV27	TRBD2	TRBJ2-1
CASSQVARGRADTQYF	TGCGCCAGCAGCCAAGTGGCCAGGGGGCGCGCAGATACGCAGTATTTT	.	TRBV4-1	TRBD1	TRBJ2-3
CASSEYILAGPADEQYF	TGTGCCAGCAGTGAATATATATTGGCGGGACCCGCGGACGAGCAGTACTTC	.	TRBV25-1	.	TRBJ2-7
CASSKAGHNYGYTF	TGTGCCAGCAGCAAAGCTGGACATAACTATGGCTACACCTTC	few	TRBV21-1	.	TRBJ1-2
CASNLLAASLRPSYEQYF	TGTGCCAGCAATCTACTAGCGGCCTCCCTACGACCCTCCTACGAGCAGTACTTC	.	TRBV6-4	TRBD2	TRBJ2-7
CASSIGGAESEKLFF	TGTGCCAGTAGTATCGGGGGGGCCGAATCTGAAAAACTGTTTTTT	.	TRBV19	.	TRBJ1-4
CASSLDREGPTDTQYF	TGTGCCAGCAGCTTAGATCGGGAGGGCCCCACAGATACGCAGTATTTT	.	TRBV13	TRBD2	TRBJ2-3
CASSEAPPFSSYNEQFF	TGTGCCAGCAGTGAAGCGCCCCCGTTCAGCTCCTACAATGAGCAGTTCTTC	.	TRBV2	.	TRBJ2-1
CASSSQGYEQYF	TGTGCCAGCAGTTCGCAGGGTTACGAGCAGTACTTC	once	TRBV27	.	TRBJ2-7
CASRLTGKDYGYTF	TGTGCCAGCAGGCTGACAGGGAAAGACTATGGCTACACCTTC	.	TRBV5-4	TRBD1	TRBJ1-2
CASSARQGSSYNEQFF	TGTGCCAGCAGCGCTCGACAGGGGAGCTCCTACAATGAGCAGTTCTTC	once	TRBV9	TRBD1	TRBJ2-1
CASSYEGAPGNTIYF	TGTGCCAGCAGTTACGAGGGGGCGCCTGGAAACACCATATATTTT	.	TRBV6-5	TRBD1	TRBJ1-3
CASSSDSTSGNTIYF	TGTGCCAGCAGCTCGGACAGCACGAGTGGAAACACCATATATTTT	.	TRBV9	.	TRBJ1-3
CASSLREQFF	TGTGCCAGCAGTTTACGTGAGCAGTTCTTC	.	TRBV28	.	TRBJ2-1
CASSELLAGAYEQYF	TGTGCCAGCAGTGAACTCCTAGCGGGAGCTTACGAGCAGTACTTC	.	TRBV6-1	TRBD2	TRBJ2-7
CASSPGTGDHFYGYTF	TGTGCCAGTAGTCCCGGGACAGGGGATCACTTTTATGGCTACACCTTC	.	TRBV19	TRBD1	TRBJ1-2
CASSQGALKDTQYF	TGTGCCAGCAGCCAGGGGGCTTTGAAAGATACGCAGTATTTT	.	TRBV9	TRBD1	TRBJ2-3
CASSGGGTGELFF	TGTGCCAGCAGTGGCGGGGGGACCGGGGAGCTGTTTTTT	.	TRBV25-1	TRBD2	TRBJ2-2
CASSQPTGIEAFF	TGTGCCAGCAGCCAACCTACAGGGATAGAAGCTTTCTTT	few	TRBV14	.	TRBJ1-1
CASRSTGRSNTEAFF	TGTGCCAGCAGATCGACAGGACGGAGTAACACTGAAGCTTTCTTT	.	TRBV6-4	.	TRBJ1-1
CASSLDYRLDYEQYF	TGTGCCAGCAGCTTAGATTACAGGTTAGACTACGAGCAGTACTTC	.	TRBV11-2	.	TRBJ2-7
CASSQSSSEAFF	TGTGCCAGCAGCCAGTCGAGCTCTGAAGCTTTCTTT	.	TRBV4-2	.	TRBJ1-1
CASRESGTGAGELFF	TGTGCCAGCAGAGAATCCGGGACAGGGGCCGGGGAGCTGTTTTTT	.	TRBV6-1	TRBD1	TRBJ2-2
CASSLEAGGETQYF	TGTGCCAGCAGCTTAGAGGCAGGGGGGGAGACCCAGTACTTC	.	TRBV7-6	.	TRBJ2-5
CASSQMGHSYEQYF	TGCGCCAGCAGCCAAATGGGACACTCCTACGAGCAGTACTTC	.	TRBV4-1	.	TRBJ2-7
CAWSVRGSGELFF	TGTGCCTGGAGTGTAAGGGGTTCCGGGGAGCTGTTTTTT	.	TRBV30	.	TRBJ2-2
CASSQIDRALEQYF	TGTGCCAGCAGCCAAATCGACAGGGCCCTCGAGCAGTACTTC	.	TRBV14	TRBD1	TRBJ2-7
CASSLVTGTDTQYF	TGTGCCAGCAGCTTAGTGACTGGCACAGATACGCAGTATTTT	.	TRBV13	.	TRBJ2-3
CASSLGREGRYEQYF	TGTGCCAGCAGCTTAGGGCGGGAGGGCCGCTACGAGCAGTACTTC	.	TRBV7-9	TRBD2	TRBJ2-7
CASSPSHSGVASREQYF	TGCGCCAGCAGCCCCTCCCATAGCGGGGTTGCCTCTCGGGAGCAGTACTTC	.	TRBV5-1	TRBD2	TRBJ2-7